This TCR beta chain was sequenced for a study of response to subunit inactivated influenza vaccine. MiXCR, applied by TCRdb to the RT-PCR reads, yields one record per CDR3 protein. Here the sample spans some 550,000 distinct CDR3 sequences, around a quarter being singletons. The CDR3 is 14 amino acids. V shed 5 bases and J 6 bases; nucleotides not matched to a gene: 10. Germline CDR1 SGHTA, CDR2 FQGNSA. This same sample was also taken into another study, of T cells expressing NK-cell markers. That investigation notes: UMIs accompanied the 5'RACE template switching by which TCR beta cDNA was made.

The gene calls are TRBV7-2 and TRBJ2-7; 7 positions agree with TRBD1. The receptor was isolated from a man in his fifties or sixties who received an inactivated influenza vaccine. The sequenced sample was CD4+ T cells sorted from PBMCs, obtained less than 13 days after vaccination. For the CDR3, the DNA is TGTGCCAGCAGCCTCGGGACAGCGCCTGGCGAGCAGTACTTC. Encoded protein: CASSLGTAPGEQYF. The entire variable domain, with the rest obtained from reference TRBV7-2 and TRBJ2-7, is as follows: GAGVSQSPSNKVTEKGKDVELRCDPISGHTALYWYRQSLGQGLEFLIYFQGNSAPDKSGLPSDRFSAERTGGSVSTLTIQRTQQEDSAVYLCASSLGTAPGEQYFGPGTRLTVT.